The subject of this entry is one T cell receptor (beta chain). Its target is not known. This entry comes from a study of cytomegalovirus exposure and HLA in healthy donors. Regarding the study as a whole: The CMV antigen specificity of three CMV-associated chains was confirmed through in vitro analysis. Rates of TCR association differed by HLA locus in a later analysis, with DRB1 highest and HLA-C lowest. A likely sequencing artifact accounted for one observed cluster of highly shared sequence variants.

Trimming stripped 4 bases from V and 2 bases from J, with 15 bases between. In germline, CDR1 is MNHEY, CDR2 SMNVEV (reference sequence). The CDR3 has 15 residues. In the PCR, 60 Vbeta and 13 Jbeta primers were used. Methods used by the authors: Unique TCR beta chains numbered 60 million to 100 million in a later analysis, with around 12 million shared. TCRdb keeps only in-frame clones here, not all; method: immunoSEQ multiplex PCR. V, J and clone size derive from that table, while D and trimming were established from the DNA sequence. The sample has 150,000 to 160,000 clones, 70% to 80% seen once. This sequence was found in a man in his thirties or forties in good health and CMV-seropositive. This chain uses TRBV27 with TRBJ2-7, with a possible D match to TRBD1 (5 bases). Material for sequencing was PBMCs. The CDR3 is CASSSFPTVPYEQYF. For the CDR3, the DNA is TGTGCCAGCAGTTCCTTTCCGACAGTTCCCTACGAGCAGTACTTC.